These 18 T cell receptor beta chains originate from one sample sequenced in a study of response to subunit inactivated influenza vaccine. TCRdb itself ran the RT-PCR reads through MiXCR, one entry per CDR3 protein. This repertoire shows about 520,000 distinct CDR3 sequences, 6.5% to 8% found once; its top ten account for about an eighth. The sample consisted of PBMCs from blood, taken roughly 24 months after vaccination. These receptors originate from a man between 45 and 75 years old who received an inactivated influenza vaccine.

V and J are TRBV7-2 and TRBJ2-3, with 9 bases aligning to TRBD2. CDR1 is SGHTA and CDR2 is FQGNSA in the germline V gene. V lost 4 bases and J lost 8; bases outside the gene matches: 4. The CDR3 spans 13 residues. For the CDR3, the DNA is TGTGCCAGCAGCTCCTGGCGGGAGGGTACGCAGTATTTT. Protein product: CASSSWREGTQYF.

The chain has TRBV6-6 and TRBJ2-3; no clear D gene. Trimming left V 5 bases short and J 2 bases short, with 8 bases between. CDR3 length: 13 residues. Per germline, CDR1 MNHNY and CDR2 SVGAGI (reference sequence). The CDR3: CASSASFTDTQYF. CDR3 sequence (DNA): TGTGCCAGCAGTGCTAGTTTCACAGATACGCAGTATTTT.

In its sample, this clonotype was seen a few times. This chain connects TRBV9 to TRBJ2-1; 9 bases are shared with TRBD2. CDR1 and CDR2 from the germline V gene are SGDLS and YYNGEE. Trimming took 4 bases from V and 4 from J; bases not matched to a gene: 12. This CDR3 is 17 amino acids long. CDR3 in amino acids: CASSPIGTSPFYNEQFF. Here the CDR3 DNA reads TGTGCCAGCAGCCCGATCGGGACTAGCCCCTTTTACAATGAGCAGTTCTTC.

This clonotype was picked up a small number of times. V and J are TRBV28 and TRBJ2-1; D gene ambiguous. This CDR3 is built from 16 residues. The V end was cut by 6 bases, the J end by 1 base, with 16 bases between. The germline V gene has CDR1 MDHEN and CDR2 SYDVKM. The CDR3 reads CASSAQSTFSYNEQFF. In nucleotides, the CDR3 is TGTGCCAGCAGCGCACAATCGACATTTTCCTACAATGAGCAGTTCTTC.

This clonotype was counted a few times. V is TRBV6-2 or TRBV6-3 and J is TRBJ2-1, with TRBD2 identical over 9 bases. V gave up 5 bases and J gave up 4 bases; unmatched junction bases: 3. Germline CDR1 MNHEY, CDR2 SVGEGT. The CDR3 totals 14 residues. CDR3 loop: CASSRLAEYNEQFF. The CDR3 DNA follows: TGTGCCAGCAGTAGACTAGCGGAGTACAATGAGCAGTTCTTC.

The CDR3, as DNA: TGCGCCAGCAGCTACCGGGACCCCGCCTACAATGAGCAGTTCTTC. Its translation: CASSYRDPAYNEQFF. This sequence joins TRBV5-1 and TRBJ2-1; D may be TRBD1 or TRBD2 (5 bases each). V was shortened by 3 bases and J by 2 bases, with 12 bases between the two germline ends. This CDR3 comprises 15 residues. The V gene's germline CDR1 is SGHRS and CDR2 YFSETQ.

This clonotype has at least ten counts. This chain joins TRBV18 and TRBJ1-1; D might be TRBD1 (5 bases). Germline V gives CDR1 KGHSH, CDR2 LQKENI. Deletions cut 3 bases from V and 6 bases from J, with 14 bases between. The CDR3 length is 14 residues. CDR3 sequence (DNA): TGTGCCAGCTCACCTGGGACGGGGAGCTCTGAAGCTTTCTTT. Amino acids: CASSPGTGSSEAFF.

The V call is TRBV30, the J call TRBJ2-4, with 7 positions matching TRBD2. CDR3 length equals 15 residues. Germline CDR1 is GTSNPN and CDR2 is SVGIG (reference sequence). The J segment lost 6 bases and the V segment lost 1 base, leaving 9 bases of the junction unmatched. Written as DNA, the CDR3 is TGTGCCTGGAGTGCACTAGCGTTGACCAGAAACATTCAGTACTTC. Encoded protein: CAWSALALTRNIQYF.

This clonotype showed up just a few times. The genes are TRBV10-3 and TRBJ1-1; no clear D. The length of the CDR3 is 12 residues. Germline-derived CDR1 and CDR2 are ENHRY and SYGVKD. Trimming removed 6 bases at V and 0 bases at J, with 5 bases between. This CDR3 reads CAISMVNTEAFF. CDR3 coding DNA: TGTGCCATCAGCATGGTGAACACTGAAGCTTTCTTT.

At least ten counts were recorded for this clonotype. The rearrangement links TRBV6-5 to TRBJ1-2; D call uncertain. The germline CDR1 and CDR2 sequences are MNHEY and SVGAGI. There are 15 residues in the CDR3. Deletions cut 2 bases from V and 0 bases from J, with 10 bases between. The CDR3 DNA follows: TGTGCCAGCAGTTACAACAGCCGATCTAACTATGGCTACACCTTC. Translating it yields CASSYNSRSNYGYTF.

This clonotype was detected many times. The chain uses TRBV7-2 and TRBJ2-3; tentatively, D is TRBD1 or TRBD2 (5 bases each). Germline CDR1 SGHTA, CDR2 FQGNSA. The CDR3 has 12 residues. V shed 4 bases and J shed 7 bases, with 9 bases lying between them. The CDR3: CASSWDGNTQYF. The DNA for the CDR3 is TGTGCCAGCAGCTGGGACGGAAATACGCAGTATTTT.

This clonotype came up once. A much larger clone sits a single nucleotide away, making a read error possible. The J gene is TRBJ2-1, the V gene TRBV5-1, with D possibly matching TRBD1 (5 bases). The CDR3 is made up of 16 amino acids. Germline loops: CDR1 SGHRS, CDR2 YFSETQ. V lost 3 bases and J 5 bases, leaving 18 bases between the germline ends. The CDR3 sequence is CASSSDSPRLNNEQFF. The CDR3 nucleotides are TGCGCCAGCAGCTCCGACAGCCCTCGACTCAACAATGAGCAGTTCTTC.

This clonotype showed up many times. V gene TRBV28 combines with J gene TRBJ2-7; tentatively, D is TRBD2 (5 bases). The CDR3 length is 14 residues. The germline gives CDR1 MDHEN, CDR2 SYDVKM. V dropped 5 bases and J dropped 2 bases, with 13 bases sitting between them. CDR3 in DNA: TGTGCCAGCAGTCCGAGACTATCTCCCTACGAGCAGTACTTC. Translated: CASSPRLSPYEQYF.

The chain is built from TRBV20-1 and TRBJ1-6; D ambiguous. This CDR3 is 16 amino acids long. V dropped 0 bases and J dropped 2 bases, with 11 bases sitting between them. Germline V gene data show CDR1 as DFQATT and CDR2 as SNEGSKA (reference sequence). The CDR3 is CSARDLIVTYNSPLHF. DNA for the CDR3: TGCAGTGCTAGAGATCTGATCGTAACCTATAATTCACCCCTCCACTTT.

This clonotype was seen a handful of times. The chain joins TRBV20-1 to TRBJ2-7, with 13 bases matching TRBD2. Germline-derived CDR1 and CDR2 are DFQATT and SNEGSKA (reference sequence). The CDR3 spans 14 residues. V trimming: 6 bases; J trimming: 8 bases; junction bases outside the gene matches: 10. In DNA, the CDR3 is TGCAGTGCCGGAAGGACTAGCGGGAGTTACCAGCAGTACTTC. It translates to CSAGRTSGSYQQYF.

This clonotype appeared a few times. The CDR3 DNA reads as TGTGCCACCAGCAGACGGCACACCGGGGAGCTGTTTTTT. It codes for CATSRRHTGELFF. This chain links TRBV15 with TRBJ2-2, with no clear D. The length of the CDR3 is 13 residues. Between the trimmed V and J ends, which lost 2 bases and 3 bases, there was a span of 4 bases. CDR1 and CDR2 (germline): LNHNV, YYDKDF (reference sequence).

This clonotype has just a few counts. CDR3 bases: TGTGCCAGCAGCTTAATGGTGGCGGCGAACACCGGGGAGCTGTTTTTT. This encodes CASSLMVAANTGELFF. The chain employs TRBV7-3 and TRBJ2-2; no firm D call. Germline assignment: CDR1 SGHTA and CDR2 FQGTGA. This CDR3 has 16 amino acids. Trimming pared 1 base from V and 0 bases from J, leaving 9 bases between.

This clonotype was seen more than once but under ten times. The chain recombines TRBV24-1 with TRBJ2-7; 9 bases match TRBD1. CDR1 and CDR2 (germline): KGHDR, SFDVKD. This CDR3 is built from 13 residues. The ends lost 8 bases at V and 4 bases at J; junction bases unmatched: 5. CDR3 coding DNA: TGTGCCACCAATAGGACAGGGGTATACGAGCAGTACTTC. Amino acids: CATNRTGVYEQYF.